The clone carrying this TCR beta chain was seen ten or more times. These data belong to a study of molecular identifiers for immune sequencing clone quantification. TCRdb re-derived calls from the PCR reads in MiXCR, one entry per CDR3 protein. The sample has hundreds of thousands of distinct CDR3 sequences, about 20% seen once. V lost 5 bases, J lost 1 base, and 12 bases lay in between. The CDR3 totals 15 residues. Looked up from germline, CDR1 is MNHEY and CDR2 is SVGEGT. Sequenced material: naive CD8+ T cells from blood, with Jurkat cell RNA spiked in. The subset was: FACS-sorted CD8+CD4-CCR7+CD45RA+ naive T cells. The TCR originated in a human donor in good health. Some libraries in this study had Jurkat cell RNA spiked in. V usage is TRBV6-2 or TRBV6-3 and J usage is TRBJ2-4, with D perhaps assigned TRBD1 or TRBD2 (5 bases each). CDR3 in DNA: TGTGCCAGCAGTAAATGGGACGGTGCCAAAAACATTCAGTACTTC. Translation: CASSKWDGAKNIQYF.